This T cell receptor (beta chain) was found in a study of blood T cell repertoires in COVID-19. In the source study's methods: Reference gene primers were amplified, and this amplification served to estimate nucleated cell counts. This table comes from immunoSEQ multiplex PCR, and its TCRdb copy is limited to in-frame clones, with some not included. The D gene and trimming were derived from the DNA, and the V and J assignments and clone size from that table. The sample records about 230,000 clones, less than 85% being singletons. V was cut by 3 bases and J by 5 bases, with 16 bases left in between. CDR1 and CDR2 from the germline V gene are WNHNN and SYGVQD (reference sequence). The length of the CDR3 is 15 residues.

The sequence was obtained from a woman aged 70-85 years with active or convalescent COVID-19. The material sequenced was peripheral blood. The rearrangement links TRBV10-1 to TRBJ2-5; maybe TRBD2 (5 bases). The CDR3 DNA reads TGCGCCAGCAGTGATTCGCCCCGGACGGGGGAGACCCAGTACTTC. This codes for CASSDSPRTGETQYF.